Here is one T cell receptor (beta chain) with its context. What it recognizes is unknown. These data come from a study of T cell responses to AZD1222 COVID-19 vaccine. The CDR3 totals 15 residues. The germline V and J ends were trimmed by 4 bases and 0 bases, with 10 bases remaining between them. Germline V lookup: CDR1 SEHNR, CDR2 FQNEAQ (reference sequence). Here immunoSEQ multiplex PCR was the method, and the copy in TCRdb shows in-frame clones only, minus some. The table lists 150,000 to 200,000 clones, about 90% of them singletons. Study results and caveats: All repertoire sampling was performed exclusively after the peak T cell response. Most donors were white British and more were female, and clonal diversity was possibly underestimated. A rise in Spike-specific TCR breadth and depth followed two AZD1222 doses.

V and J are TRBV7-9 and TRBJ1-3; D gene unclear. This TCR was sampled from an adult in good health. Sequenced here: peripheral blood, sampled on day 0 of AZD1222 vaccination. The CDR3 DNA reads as TGTGCCAGCAGCTCCACACGGTACTCTGGAAACACCATATATTTT. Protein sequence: CASSSTRYSGNTIYF.